One and the same sample provided the 7 T cell receptor beta chains below, sequenced in a study of blood T cell repertoires in COVID-19. Profiling relied on immunoSEQ multiplex PCR, and the TCRdb table lists in-frame clones only, not all of them. The profile shows about 210,000 clones, about 82% of them singletons. Sequenced input: PBMCs or T cells enriched from blood (not recorded which). The source of these receptors is a man aged 35-49 years with acute COVID-19.

This chain links TRBV30 with TRBJ1-4; D unclear. CDR1 and CDR2 from the germline V gene are GTSNPN and SVGIG (reference sequence). The CDR3 length is 14 residues. V was pared by 0 bases and J by 4 bases, with 9 bases between. CDR3 sequence reads: CAWSVRVINEKLFF. In nucleotides, the CDR3 is TGTGCCTGGAGTGTACGGGTGATTAATGAAAAACTGTTTTTT.

The chain combines TRBV4-2 with TRBJ1-5; D is unclear. CDR1 is LGHNA and CDR2 is YNFKEQ in the germline V gene. Trimming cost V 2 bases and J 4 bases, with 3 bases left between them. CDR3 length equals 12 residues. The CDR3: CASSQPNQPQHF. In DNA, the CDR3 is TGTGCCAGCAGCCAACCAAATCAGCCCCAGCATTTT.

This rearrangement joins TRBV7-8 to TRBJ1-1; perhaps TRBD1 as D (5 bases). CDR3 length: 16 residues. Trimming left V 2 bases short and J 1 base short, with 14 bases between. The V gene's germline CDR1 is SGHVS and CDR2 FQNEAQ. CDR3 protein: CASSLPTIRENTEAFF. The CDR3 nucleotides read TGTGCCAGCAGCTTACCGACCATCAGGGAGAACACTGAAGCTTTCTTT.

This chain joins TRBV4-1 and TRBJ1-4; D unclear. The CDR3 has 16 amino acids. Germline V lookup: CDR1 MGHRA, CDR2 YSYEKL. V lost 7 bases, J lost 2 bases, and 17 bases lay in between. The CDR3 loop reads CASTPVEVWTNEKLFF. In nucleotides, the CDR3 is TGCGCCAGCACCCCAGTGGAGGTCTGGACTAATGAAAAACTGTTTTTT.

The chain links TRBV5-1 to TRBJ2-7; maybe TRBD1 (6 bases). With 5 bases removed from V and 0 bases from J, the gap between germline ends came to 12 bases. Germline CDR1 and CDR2: SGHRS and YFSETQ. The CDR3 runs 14 residues. The CDR3 DNA sequence: TGCGCCAGCAGGAAGGACAGTATCTCCTACGAGCAGTACTTC. It specifies CASRKDSISYEQYF. The variable domain in full, with the rest retrieved from reference TRBV5-1 and TRBJ2-7, is KAGVTQTPRYLIKTRGQQVTLSCSPISGHRSVSWYQQTPGQGLQFLFEYFSETQRNKGNFPGRFSGRQFSNSRSEMNVSTLELGDSALYLCASRKDSISYEQYFGPGTRLTVT.

V gene TRBV9 combines with J gene TRBJ2-7; D is unresolved. The CDR3 covers 14 residues. V gave up 2 bases and J gave up 0 bases, with 9 bases separating them. Germline V gene lookup returns CDR1 SGDLS and CDR2 YYNGEE. Written as DNA, the CDR3 is TGTGCCAGCAGCGTGGGTTGGAGCTCCTACGAGCAGTACTTC. It translates to CASSVGWSSYEQYF. The whole variable domain, filled in from reference TRBV9 and TRBJ2-7, reads DSGVTQTPKHLITATGQRVTLRCSPRSGDLSVYWYQQSLDQGLQFLIQYYNGEERAKGNILERFSAQQFPDLHSELNLSSLELGDSALYFCASSVGWSSYEQYFGPGTRLTVT.

The chain uses TRBV7-3 and TRBJ2-3; 7 nucleotides agree with TRBD1. CDR1 SGHTA and CDR2 FQGTGA come from the germline V gene. The CDR3 is 16 residues long. The J segment lost 2 bases and the V segment lost 9 bases, leaving 14 bases of the junction unmatched. CDR3 sequence: CARLRGRDRVTDTQYF. Written as DNA, the CDR3 is TGTGCCAGGCTTCGGGGTCGGGACAGAGTCACAGATACGCAGTATTTT.